The clone carrying this TCR beta chain appeared a few times. Its antigen is undetermined. The sample, approximately 11 milliliters of peripheral blood, was drawn from each donor. This specimen comes from a study of blood T cells in healthy people across ages. The study's findings and limits: The percentage of naive T cells correlated strongly with TCR beta diversity. Researchers said unsorted PBMCs prevented a conclusive naive versus antigen-experienced comparison.

The CDR3 has 16 amino acids. Per the germline V gene, CDR1 is MNHEY and CDR2 is SVGAGI. Trimming took 2 bases from V and 1 from J, leaving 13 bases between them. With a J-beta primer mix and a sample-barcoded 5' primer, a second PCR ran about 7 to 12 cycles. Tagging of each cDNA molecule was performed by a template-switch adaptor with 12 random nucleotides. One entry per CDR3 protein, called by TCRdb with MiXCR from the 5' RACE reads. The sample comprises 800,000 to 950,000 distinct CDR3 sequences, 30% to 45% of which are singletons, and 10% to 15% rests with the top ten. The rearrangement joins TRBV6-5 to TRBJ2-3, with TRBD1 as a possible D gene (7 bases). Source material: blood. The receptor's source is a man between 18 and 35 years old in good health. CDR3 residues: CASSYGDREGTDTQYF. The CDR3 nucleotides are TGTGCCAGCAGTTACGGCGACAGGGAGGGCACAGATACGCAGTATTTT.